The 29 T cell receptor beta chains given below trace back to one sample, sequenced in a study of blood T cell repertoires in COVID-19. Profiling relied on immunoSEQ multiplex PCR, and the TCRdb table lists in-frame clones only, not all of them. The top ten clones hold approximately 4% of a sample with 150,000 to 200,000 clones, around nine tenths of them seen once. The material sequenced was peripheral blood. These receptors all stem from a human donor in a cohort sampled during active COVID-19.

The rearrangement uses TRBV7-8 and TRBJ2-3; the match to TRBD2 covers 9 bases. Trimming removed 4 bases from V and 6 bases from J; junction bases left unmatched: 8. Germline V CDR1 and CDR2: SGHVS, FQNEAQ. The CDR3 runs to 15 residues. CDR3 coding DNA: TGTGCCAGCAGCTCCAGCGGGGGGACTTTCGATACGCAGTATTTT. Translating gives CASSSSGGTFDTQYF.

The chain employs TRBV30 and TRBJ2-7; weak D call: TRBD2 (5 bases). The germline V and J ends were trimmed by 0 bases and 3 bases, with 9 bases remaining between them. CDR3 length: 13 residues. CDR1 and CDR2 from the germline V gene are GTSNPN and SVGIG (reference sequence). The CDR3 here is CAWSVLGSYEQYF. The DNA of the CDR3 is TGTGCCTGGAGTGTACTGGGGAGCTACGAGCAGTACTTC.

This clone was observed a handful of times. The V and J genes are TRBV19 and TRBJ1-4; 8 nucleotides align to TRBD1. The CDR3 has 13 residues. Germline lookup yields CDR1 LNHDA and CDR2 SQIVND (reference sequence). J gave up 2 bases and V 10 bases, and 3 bases lay outside the gene matches. CDR3 in amino acids: CATRQGTNEKLFF. The CDR3, as DNA: TGTGCCACCCGACAGGGGACTAATGAAAAACTGTTTTTT.

The rearrangement uses TRBV18 and TRBJ2-7; D gene unclear. Trimming removed 3 bases at V and 3 bases at J, with 6 bases between. The CDR3 is made up of 12 amino acids. Germline assignment: CDR1 KGHSH and CDR2 LQKENI. The DNA of the CDR3 is TGTGCCAGCTCACCCGTAGACTACGAGCAGTACTTC. The encoded protein is CASSPVDYEQYF.

This clone was observed many times. The chain uses TRBV2 and TRBJ1-5; D is unresolved. CDR3 length: 14 amino acids. Germline V lookup: CDR1 SNHLY, CDR2 FYNNEI. Trimming cost V 3 bases and J 0 bases, with 6 bases left between them. The CDR3 is CASSEENSNQPQHF. CDR3 sequence (DNA): TGTGCCAGCAGTGAGGAGAATAGCAATCAGCCCCAGCATTTT.

The rearrangement joins TRBV6-2 or TRBV6-3 to TRBJ2-1, with D perhaps TRBD1 (6 bases). This CDR3 has 15 residues. Germline CDR1 is MNHEY and CDR2 is SVGEGT. V lost 2 bases, J lost 8 bases, and 16 bases lay in between. The CDR3 region has the DNA TGTGCCAGCAGTTACCCGATGACAGGAATCGATGAGCAGTTCTTC. It codes for CASSYPMTGIDEQFF.

The chain employs TRBV6-1 and TRBJ1-5, with D possibly matching TRBD1 (5 bases). V gave up 3 bases and J gave up 7 bases, with 16 bases separating them. CDR1 and CDR2 from the germline V gene are MNHNS and SASEGT. This CDR3 has 15 amino acids. The CDR3 coding sequence is TGTGCCAGCAGTGAGGAAGGGGCCTCTGGGCAGCCCCAGCATTTT. It specifies CASSEEGASGQPQHF.

This rearrangement joins TRBV27 to TRBJ2-7; 9 bases match TRBD1. The CDR3 consists of 16 residues. Losses at the gene ends were 4 bases for V and 6 bases for J; bases not matched to a gene: 13. Germline V CDR1 and CDR2: MNHEY, SMNVEV (reference sequence). The CDR3 nucleotides are TGTGCCAGCAGTTCCCGACAGGGGGTAAATCTTCCCGAGCAGTACTTC. It specifies CASSSRQGVNLPEQYF.

V usage is TRBV5-8 and J usage is TRBJ1-1, with 7 bases aligning to TRBD1. Germline assignment: CDR1 SGHTS and CDR2 YDEGEE. The CDR3 is 12 residues long. Trimming cost V 5 bases and J 7 bases; bases outside gene matches: 5. The CDR3 spells CASRRQGDEAFF. In nucleotides, the CDR3 is TGTGCCAGCAGGAGACAGGGTGATGAAGCTTTCTTT. Full variable domain (outside the CDR3, taken from reference TRBV5-8 and TRBJ1-1): EAGVTQSPTHLIKTRGQQATLRCSPISGHTSVYWYQQALGLGLQFLLWYDEGEERNRGNFPPRFSGRQFPNYSSELNVNALELEDSALYLCASRRQGDEAFFGQGTRLTVV.

This clone was seen only once. V is TRBV19 and J is TRBJ2-1; possible D gene TRBD2, 7 bases. V dropped 3 bases and J dropped 2 bases, with 14 bases sitting between them. Germline loops: CDR1 LNHDA, CDR2 SQIVND (reference sequence). The CDR3 extends over 16 amino acids. CDR3 region: CASSMGGRAPYNEQFF. In DNA form, the CDR3 reads TGTGCCAGTAGTATGGGGGGGCGGGCTCCCTACAATGAGCAGTTCTTC.

The rearrangement joins TRBV11-2 to TRBJ2-7; tentatively, D is TRBD2 (6 bases). The ends were cut back, 0 bases at V and 5 bases at J, with 11 bases in the middle. The length of the CDR3 is 14 residues. Per the germline V gene, CDR1 is SGHAT and CDR2 is FQNNGV. CDR3 sequence: CASSLDGSVDEQYF. Written as DNA, the CDR3 is TGTGCCAGCAGCTTAGACGGGAGTGTCGACGAGCAGTACTTC.

The V call is TRBV5-1, the J call TRBJ2-3; TRBD2 agrees at 14 bases. V was clipped by 4 bases and J by 6 bases; unmatched bases: 7. The CDR3 length is 16 residues. CDR1 and CDR2 from the germline V gene are SGHRS and YFSETQ. This CDR3 reads CASSKTSGGAFDTQYF. CDR3 bases: TGCGCCAGCAGCAAGACTAGCGGGGGGGCCTTTGATACGCAGTATTTT.

The rearrangement uses TRBV15 and TRBJ1-1; possibly TRBD1 for D (5 bases). CDR3 length equals 17 residues. The ends were cut back, 0 bases at V and 3 bases at J, with 17 bases in the middle. CDR1 is LNHNV and CDR2 is YYDKDF in the germline V gene (reference sequence). The CDR3 here is CATSRDHAGQWDTEAFF. The CDR3 region has the DNA TGTGCCACCAGCAGAGATCATGCAGGGCAGTGGGACACTGAAGCTTTCTTT.

J is TRBJ2-1 and V is TRBV10-1, with 11 bases that match TRBD2. Germline V lookup: CDR1 WNHNN, CDR2 SYGVQD (reference sequence). This CDR3 is 20 amino acids long. V dropped 3 bases and J dropped 4; count of bases not matched to a gene: 17. The CDR3 loop is CASSDFKLAGGPLLYNEQFF. The CDR3 DNA follows: TGCGCCAGCAGTGACTTCAAGCTAGCGGGGGGCCCACTCCTTTACAATGAGCAGTTCTTC.

This chain uses TRBV5-6 with TRBJ2-3; 12 nucleotides line up with TRBD2. The J segment lost 4 bases and the V segment lost 4 bases, leaving 7 bases of the junction unmatched. The CDR3 totals 16 residues. Per the germline V gene, CDR1 is SGHDT and CDR2 is YYEEEE. The CDR3 DNA reads TGTGCCAGCAGCAGGGCAGCTAGCGGGAGGGCAGATACGCAGTATTTT. Translation gives CASSRAASGRADTQYF.

The rearrangement joins TRBV6-5 to TRBJ2-3; TRBD2 agrees at 8 bases. The CDR3 spans 15 residues. Germline CDR1 is MNHEY and CDR2 is SVGAGI. V lost 5 bases and J lost 0; bases outside the gene matches: 4. The CDR3 DNA sequence: TGTGCCAGCAGTCGGCGGGAGGCTAGCACAGATACGCAGTATTTT. Residues: CASSRREASTDTQYF.

The chain links TRBV6-5 to TRBJ2-3, with 7 positions matching TRBD1. The germline gives CDR1 MNHEY, CDR2 SVGAGI. V lost 8 bases, J lost 0 bases, and 5 bases stayed unmatched. CDR3 length equals 14 residues. In nucleotides, the CDR3 is TGTGCCAGCGGGACAGTCCTTAGCACAGATACGCAGTATTTT. It is translated as CASGTVLSTDTQYF.

J is TRBJ2-3 and V is TRBV30; TRBD2 aligns across 9 bases. The junction had 10 bases not matched to a gene; V was cut back by 3 bases and J by 6 bases. Germline V gene lookup returns CDR1 GTSNPN and CDR2 SVGIG (reference sequence). The CDR3 covers 15 residues. For the CDR3, the DNA is TGTGCCTGGAGCAAGACTAGCGGCTCGGGGGATACGCAGTATTTT. Translating gives CAWSKTSGSGDTQYF.

This chain connects TRBV6-4 to TRBJ1-6; D is possibly TRBD1 (6 bases). CDR3 length equals 14 residues. Trimming removed 3 bases at V and 7 bases at J, with 10 bases between. The V gene's germline CDR1 is MRHNA and CDR2 SNTAGT. CDR3 residues: CASSEHDRNSPLHF. Written as DNA, the CDR3 is TGTGCCAGCAGTGAACACGACAGGAATTCACCCCTCCACTTT.

This clone has a single count. The chain is built from TRBV28 and TRBJ1-3; 7 bases are a match to TRBD1. Germline V gene lookup returns CDR1 MDHEN and CDR2 SYDVKM. The CDR3 sequence is 14 residues long. The V segment lost 3 bases and the J segment 5 bases; nucleotides outside the gene matches: 4. The CDR3 DNA is TGTGCCAGCAGTTTTCCGGGACAGAGAAACACCATATATTTT. Protein: CASSFPGQRNTIYF. Full variable domain (rest looked up from reference TRBV28 and TRBJ1-3): DVKVTQSSRYLVKRTGEKVFLECVQDMDHENMFWYRQDPGLGLRLIYFSYDVKMKEKGDIPEGYSVSREKKERFSLILESASTNQTSMYLCASSFPGQRNTIYFGEGSWLTVV.

This clone was detected only once. The chain links TRBV5-1 to TRBJ2-6, with 9 bases aligning to TRBD1. The CDR3 has 15 amino acids. Per germline, CDR1 SGHRS and CDR2 YFSETQ. V shed 3 bases, J shed 2 bases, and the junction held 0 bases outside the gene matches. DNA of the CDR3: TGCGCCAGCAGCTGGGACAGGGCTGGGGCCAACGTCCTGACTTTC. Its translation is CASSWDRAGANVLTF.

This clone appeared a few times. The chain has TRBV7-9 and TRBJ2-2; maybe TRBD1 (5 bases). This CDR3 comprises 14 residues. Germline V gene lookup returns CDR1 SEHNR and CDR2 FQNEAQ (reference sequence). V was cut by 1 base and J by 6 bases, with 9 bases left in between. The CDR3 spells CASSLGRGPGELFF. The CDR3 DNA reads TGTGCCAGCAGCTTAGGAAGGGGTCCCGGGGAGCTGTTTTTT.

The chain couples TRBV18 to TRBJ1-4; 9 bases are a match to TRBD1. This CDR3 is built from 14 residues. The V and J ends lost 6 bases and 6 bases, in that order; junction bases with no gene match: 5. Germline CDR1 and CDR2: KGHSH and LQKENI. This CDR3 is CASSPRQGDEKLFF. The CDR3 nucleotides read TGTGCCAGCTCCCCCAGACAGGGGGATGAAAAACTGTTTTTT.

The chain joins TRBV5-5 to TRBJ1-5, with TRBD1 matching over 7 bases. With 5 bases clipped from V and 3 bases from J, the junction kept 8 bases outside the gene matches. CDR1 is SGHKS, CDR2 YYEKEE, per germline (reference sequence). CDR3 length equals 15 residues. CDR3 bases: TGTGCCAGCAGTATTTTTGACAGGGACAATCAGCCCCAGCATTTT. Its protein is CASSIFDRDNQPQHF.

This sequence joins TRBV7-9 and TRBJ2-5; D uncertain. The V end lost 3 bases, the J end lost 4 bases, and 3 bases lay between the germline ends. CDR1 is SEHNR, CDR2 FQNEAQ, per germline (reference sequence). The CDR3 runs 11 residues. The CDR3 DNA follows: TGTGCCAGCAGCTTCGGAGAGACCCAGTACTTC. This gives the protein CASSFGETQYF. The complete variable domain, with remaining parts taken from reference TRBV7-9 and TRBJ2-5, reads DTGVSQNPRHKITKRGQNVTFRCDPISEHNRLYWYRQTLGQGPEFLTYFQNEAQLEKSRLLSDRFSAERPKGSFSTLEIQRTEQGDSAMYLCASSFGETQYFGPGTRLLVL.

Only a few counts were recorded for this clone. This chain joins TRBV5-4 and TRBJ1-1; 8 bases map to TRBD1. The germline V gene has CDR1 SGHNT and CDR2 YYREEE (reference sequence). This CDR3 has 16 amino acids. V was pared by 4 bases and J by 4 bases, with 12 bases of the junction left unmatched. The CDR3 DNA is TGTGCCAGCAGCCACGACAGGGGAACATGGAGCACTGAAGCTTTCTTT. Translating it yields CASSHDRGTWSTEAFF.

This clone appeared a few times. The V call is TRBV4-2, the J call TRBJ1-6; D might be TRBD1 (6 bases). V was cut by 1 base and J by 9 bases, with 13 bases left in between. The CDR3 extends over 15 amino acids. The germline V gene encodes CDR1 LGHNA and CDR2 YNFKEQ. The CDR3 here is CASSQARGLASPLHF. Here the CDR3 DNA reads TGTGCCAGCAGCCAAGCCAGGGGTTTGGCTTCACCCCTCCACTTT.

This sequence joins TRBV6-5 and TRBJ1-4; 9 bases are a match to TRBD1. The CDR3 is made up of 16 amino acids. Germline CDR1 and CDR2: MNHEY and SVGAGI. Germline trimming cut 0 bases from V and 8 bases from J; bases unmatched to any gene: 7. The DNA of the CDR3 is TGTGCCAGCAGTTACTCCTCGGGACAGGGAGACGAAAAACTGTTTTTT. This encodes CASSYSSGQGDEKLFF.

The rearrangement links TRBV3-1 (or the pseudogene TRBV3-2) to TRBJ1-6, with D tentatively TRBD1 (6 bases). The CDR3 consists of 15 residues. Germline CDR1 and CDR2: LGHDT and YNNKEL (reference sequence). The V end was cut by 3 bases, the J end by 6 bases, with 12 bases between. The CDR3 DNA reads as TGTGCCAGCAGCCACCACAGGGAGTCTAATTCACCCCTCCACTTT. Protein product: CASSHHRESNSPLHF.